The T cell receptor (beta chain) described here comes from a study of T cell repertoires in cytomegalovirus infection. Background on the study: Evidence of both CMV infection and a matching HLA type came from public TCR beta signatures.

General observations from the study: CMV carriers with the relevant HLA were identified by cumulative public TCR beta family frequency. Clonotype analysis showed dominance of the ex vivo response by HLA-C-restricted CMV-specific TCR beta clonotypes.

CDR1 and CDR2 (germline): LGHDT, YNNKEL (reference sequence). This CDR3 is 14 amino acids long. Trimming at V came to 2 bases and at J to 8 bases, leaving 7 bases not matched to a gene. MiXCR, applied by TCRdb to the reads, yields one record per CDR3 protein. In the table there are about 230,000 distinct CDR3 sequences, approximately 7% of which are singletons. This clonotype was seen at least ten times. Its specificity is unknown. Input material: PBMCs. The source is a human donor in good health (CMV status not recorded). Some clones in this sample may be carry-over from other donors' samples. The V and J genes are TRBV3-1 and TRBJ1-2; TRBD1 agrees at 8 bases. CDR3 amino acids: CASSQRTGMNGYTF. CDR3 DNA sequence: TGTGCCAGCAGCCAAAGGACAGGGATGAACGGCTACACCTTC.